These T cell receptor beta chains were read from a single sample in a study of T-cell memory formation after mild COVID-19. Each CDR3 protein is one row after TCRdb ran MiXCR on the 5' RACE reads. The sample records 45,000 to 55,000 distinct CDR3 sequences, approximately 9% being singletons. The specimen was PBMCs or a T cell subset sorted from them (not recorded which). The receptors here all came from an adult woman who had mild COVID-19 (a few samples of this study predate the infection). Cell type and time point are not known. The CDR3 runs from the conserved cysteine through the conserved F or W. A D gene is named only where the DNA matches it firmly. The size entry is marked missing in some rows and otherwise reads once, few, many or a size class.

V,size,J,D,CDR3,DNA
TRBV12-3/TRBV12-4,many,TRBJ2-7,-,CASSPEGSSYEQYF,TGTGCCAGCAGTCCAGAGGGGTCTTCCTACGAGCAGTACTTC
TRBV14,few,TRBJ2-1,-,CASRATAYYEQFF,TGTGCCAGCCGAGCGACGGCTTATTATGAGCAGTTCTTC
TRBV18,few,TRBJ2-7,TRBD1,CASSLGQVSYEQYF,TGTGCCAGCTCACTGGGACAGGTTTCCTACGAGCAGTACTTC
TRBV29-1,medium-sized,TRBJ2-7,-,CSVAAAGNLYEQYF,TGCAGCGTTGCGGCGGCAGGGAACCTCTACGAGCAGTACTTC
TRBV5-1,-,TRBJ2-5,TRBD1,CASSRNPSGGTGVIQETQYF,TGCGCCAGCAGCCGAAACCCGAGTGGCGGGACAGGGGTCATCCAAGAGACCCAGTACTTC
TRBV24-1,-,TRBJ2-3,-,CATSDPRTRGSSTDTQYF,TGTGCCACCAGTGATCCCCGGACTAGGGGGTCTAGCACAGATACGCAGTATTTT
TRBV20-1,many,TRBJ2-7,TRBD2,CSARTSGGNEQYF,TGCAGTGCTCGGACTAGCGGAGGAAACGAGCAGTACTTC
TRBV6-5,few,TRBJ1-2,-,CASSDRIGGYTF,TGTGCCAGCAGTGACAGGATAGGTGGCTACACCTTC
TRBV7-3,few,TRBJ2-2,-,CASSLGSNTGELFF,TGTGCCAGCAGCCTGGGTTCGAACACCGGGGAGCTGTTTTTT
TRBV7-9,few,TRBJ2-1,TRBD1,CASGTGGSYNEQFF,TGTGCCAGCGGGACAGGGGGCTCCTACAATGAGCAGTTCTTC
TRBV2,-,TRBJ2-2,TRBD1,CASRNDRGRGGELFF,TGTGCCAGCAGGAATGACAGGGGGCGCGGCGGGGAGCTGTTTTTT
TRBV27,many,TRBJ2-7,-,CASSLEGLIPYEQYF,TGTGCCAGCAGTTTAGAGGGCTTGATTCCCTACGAGCAGTACTTC
TRBV5-1,few,TRBJ1-3,-,CASSPGQSSGNTIYF,TGCGCCAGCAGCCCCGGACAGAGCTCTGGAAACACCATATATTTT
TRBV12-3/TRBV12-4,many,TRBJ2-2,-,CASSLNGVNTGELFF,TGTGCCAGCAGTTTAAACGGGGTAAACACCGGGGAGCTGTTTTTT
TRBV20-1,many,TRBJ2-5,TRBD2,CSSEGRELAETQYF,TGCAGTTCCGAAGGGCGGGAGCTCGCAGAGACCCAGTACTTC
TRBV12-3/TRBV12-4,few,TRBJ2-3,-,CASSWGGGTDTQYF,TGTGCCAGCAGTTGGGGCGGGGGCACAGATACGCAGTATTTT
TRBV9,-,TRBJ2-1,TRBD2,CASSVGVAGDNEQFF,TGTGCCAGCAGCGTAGGGGTAGCGGGAGACAATGAGCAGTTCTTC
TRBV18,many,TRBJ2-1,TRBD2,CASSPGLAGGYNEQFF,TGTGCCAGCTCACCAGGACTAGCGGGGGGGTACAATGAGCAGTTCTTC
TRBV28,-,TRBJ1-5,-,CASSLEQPQHF,TGTGCCAGCAGTTTAGAACAGCCCCAGCATTTT
TRBV5-1,-,TRBJ1-4,-,CASSLEGLAGREKLFF,TGCGCCAGCAGCTTGGAAGGACTAGCAGGGAGGGAAAAACTGTTTTTT
TRBV2,few,TRBJ2-7,-,CASSLAFLLSYEQYF,TGTGCCAGCAGCCTAGCGTTCCTGCTTTCCTACGAGCAGTACTTC
TRBV12-3/TRBV12-4,many,TRBJ2-1,TRBD2,CASSWTSGALNEQFF,TGTGCCAGCAGTTGGACTAGCGGGGCCTTAAATGAGCAGTTCTTC
TRBV12-3/TRBV12-4,few,TRBJ2-7,-,CASSLLLDTYEQYF,TGTGCCAGCAGTCTACTACTGGACACTTACGAGCAGTACTTC
TRBV24-1,many,TRBJ2-4,-,CATSDQTVNIQYF,TGTGCCACCAGTGACCAGACGGTAAACATTCAGTACTTC
TRBV11-1,few,TRBJ2-1,-,CASSPQGYSYNEQFF,TGTGCCAGCAGCCCACAGGGTTATTCCTACAATGAGCAGTTCTTC
TRBV16,-,TRBJ2-7,-,CASSINLGWNYEQYF,TGTGCCAGCAGCATCAACCTGGGATGGAACTACGAGCAGTACTTC
TRBV6-6,few,TRBJ2-1,TRBD2,CASSYVLAGVQFF,TGTGCCAGCAGTTACGTCCTAGCGGGGGTGCAGTTCTTC
TRBV19,many,TRBJ1-4,-,CATAGRAGTTNEKLFF,TGTGCCACCGCGGGGAGGGCGGGCACAACTAATGAAAAACTGTTTTTT
TRBV7-9,many,TRBJ2-7,-,CASSRLGTNYEQYF,TGTGCCAGCAGCCGACTGGGGACAAACTACGAGCAGTACTTC
TRBV5-1,-,TRBJ2-2,TRBD1,CASGDGTVTAGELFF,TGCGCCAGCGGGGACGGGACAGTGACGGCCGGGGAGCTGTTTTTT
TRBV6-5,many,TRBJ2-3,-,CASSYSEVRGSTDTQYF,TGTGCCAGCAGTTACTCGGAGGTGCGGGGTAGCACAGATACGCAGTATTTT
TRBV4-3,many,TRBJ2-7,TRBD2,CASSQGREGTRPYEQYF,TGCGCCAGCAGCCAAGGAAGGGAGGGGACTAGACCCTACGAGCAGTACTTC
TRBV20-1,few,TRBJ2-7,TRBD1,CSAPLPGQGTYEQYF,TGCAGTGCTCCCTTACCGGGACAGGGTACCTACGAGCAGTACTTC
TRBV12-3/TRBV12-4,many,TRBJ2-7,TRBD1,CASSLDRAVHEQYF,TGTGCCAGCAGTTTGGACAGGGCGGTCCACGAGCAGTACTTC
TRBV6-5,many,TRBJ1-1,TRBD1,CASRNRGGSEAFF,TGTGCCAGCAGAAACAGGGGGGGGTCTGAAGCTTTCTTT
TRBV4-1,many,TRBJ1-2,-,CASSPERGNQAYGYTF,TGCGCCAGCAGCCCAGAGAGGGGGAACCAAGCGTATGGCTACACCTTC
TRBV6-2/TRBV6-3,many,TRBJ2-1,-,CASSYSTFGGGGSGYNEQFF,TGTGCCAGCAGTTACTCGACATTCGGAGGGGGCGGTAGCGGATACAATGAGCAGTTCTTC
TRBV19,medium-sized,TRBJ2-7,TRBD2,CASSTSFGAGDGTEFSYEQYF,TGTGCCAGTAGTACCTCCTTCGGGGCGGGAGATGGTACCGAATTCTCCTACGAGCAGTACTTC
TRBV20-1,-,TRBJ2-7,TRBD2,CSAQTSGSYNEQYF,TGCAGTGCTCAGACTAGCGGGAGTTACAACGAGCAGTACTTC
TRBV7-8,many,TRBJ2-1,TRBD1,CASSFRDRGGEQFF,TGTGCCAGCAGCTTCCGGGACAGGGGGGGTGAGCAGTTCTTC
TRBV6-2/TRBV6-3,many,TRBJ1-5,-,CASSYAGSNQPQHF,TGTGCCAGCAGTTACGCAGGGTCCAATCAGCCCCAGCATTTT
TRBV19,many,TRBJ1-2,TRBD1,CASSIVSGTGDGYTF,TGTGCCAGTAGTATAGTTTCTGGGACAGGGGATGGCTACACCTTC
TRBV10-3,many,TRBJ2-2,-,CAISESTKTGELFF,TGTGCCATCAGTGAGTCCACGAAAACCGGGGAGCTGTTTTTT
TRBV5-1,many,TRBJ2-1,-,CASSNPRGYNEQFF,TGCGCCAGCAGCAACCCTAGGGGGTACAATGAGCAGTTCTTC